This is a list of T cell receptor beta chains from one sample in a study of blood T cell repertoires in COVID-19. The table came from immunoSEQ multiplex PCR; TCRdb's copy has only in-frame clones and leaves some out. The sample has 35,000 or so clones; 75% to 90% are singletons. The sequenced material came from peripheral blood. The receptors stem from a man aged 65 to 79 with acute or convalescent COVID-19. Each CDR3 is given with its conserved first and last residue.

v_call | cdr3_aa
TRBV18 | CASSPPGQGGQPQHF
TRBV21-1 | CASSNGTSGSYEQYF
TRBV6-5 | CASSPGTGNLYTF
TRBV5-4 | CASRNGQARYTDTQYF
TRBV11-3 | CASSQGQGTFTDTQYF
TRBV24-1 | CATSGTLVNEQFF
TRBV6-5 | CASGSRGPNNEQFF
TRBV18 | CASSPGQGIPEAFF
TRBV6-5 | CASSSQANTEAFF
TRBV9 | CASSVTYSREETQYF
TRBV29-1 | CSVEGKQGPQETQYF